What follows is one TCR beta chain and its context. What it binds is not known. The assay was immunoSEQ multiplex PCR, and TCRdb's table has in-frame clones only and misses some. The sample holds fewer than 130,000 clones; roughly 90% are singletons and the top ten take 15% to 20%. Collection occurred without any documented infections or immune events in donors. The V end lost 0 bases, the J end lost 6 bases, and 12 bases lay between the germline ends. The CDR3 is 15 amino acids. Germline-derived CDR1 and CDR2 are LNHNV and YYDKDF (reference sequence). The record originates from a study of identifying expanded T cells in peripheral blood. General study findings and limits: About 1.2 clones differed between technical replicates, versus about 17 and 20 over time.

The chain combines TRBV15 with TRBJ2-4, with D possibly being TRBD1 (5 bases). The TCR was taken from a person aged 18 to 70 in good health. Sequenced sample: blood. The CDR3 is CATSRDAGPLNIQYF. The CDR3 DNA reads as TGTGCCACCAGCAGAGATGCAGGGCCCCTAAACATTCAGTACTTC.